This T cell receptor (beta chain) was documented in a study of T cell changes during pregnancy in multiple sclerosis. Germline V gene sequence: CDR1 MNHEY, CDR2 SVGAGI. The CDR3 covers 15 residues. Trimming took 6 bases from V and 7 from J; bases not matched to a gene: 9. Assay used: immunoSEQ multiplex PCR; TCRdb lists only in-frame clones, some missing. The sample holds about 70,000 clones; more than 90% are singletons and the top ten take roughly 1.1%. The sequence came from a female donor with multiple sclerosis, enrolled in a pregnancy study. V and J are TRBV6-5 and TRBJ2-1; 10 bases are a match to TRBD2. The sequencing here drew on peripheral blood, taken in the third trimester of pregnancy. CDR3 in amino acids: CASSRLAGVSNEQFF. The CDR3 nucleotides are TGTGCCAGCAGCCGGCTAGCGGGAGTCTCGAATGAGCAGTTCTTC.